This TCR beta chain was retrieved from a study of OX40 agonist ivuxolimab in advanced cancers. TCRdb keeps only in-frame clones here, not all; method: immunoSEQ multiplex PCR. Of roughly 37,000 clones in the sample, about 80% are singletons; the top ten hold 15% to 20%. The sample holds one count of this clone. Germline CDR1 and CDR2: SGHRS and YFSETQ. The CDR3 sequence is 14 residues long. The V and J ends lost 3 bases and 1 base respectively, with 11 bases between them. V usage is TRBV5-1 and J usage is TRBJ2-7, with D uncertain. This sequence was found in an adult with an advanced solid tumor such as melanoma, head and neck, liver or kidney cancer. Specimen: CD4+ or CD8+ T cells sorted from blood, collected in a trial of the OX40 agonist ivuxolimab. The CDR3 nucleotides are TGCGCCAGCAGCTCGCAGGTACCTTCCTACGAGCAGTACTTC. Amino acids: CASSSQVPSYEQYF.